This T cell receptor beta chain was sequenced in a study of T-cell reconstitution after alpha-beta-depleted transplantation in children. The study's findings and limits: T-cell numbers and diversity one year post-transplant derived largely from freshly generated T cells.

The CDR3 consists of 18 residues. Germline V gene data show CDR1 as ENHRY and CDR2 as SYGVKD. With 3 bases clipped from V and 5 bases from J, the junction kept 13 bases outside the gene matches. Library preparation (for TCRbeta) was performed with unique molecular identifiers. TCRdb fed the PCR reads into MiXCR, producing one record per CDR3 protein. The table lists about 240,000 distinct CDR3 sequences, under 30% of them singletons. Of note for this clonotype: The antigen remains unidentified.

Sample: PBMCs, taken before TCRalphabeta/CD19-depleted stem cell transplant. The V gene is TRBV10-3, the J gene TRBJ2-5; 12 bases map to TRBD2. This TCR was sampled from a girl aged 2 to 9 with Fanconi anemia, due to receive a stem cell transplant. DNA of the CDR3: TGTGCCATCAGTGAAGGAGGACTAGCGGGGATTCAAAGGGAGACCCAGTACTTC. Amino acids: CAISEGGLAGIQRETQYF.